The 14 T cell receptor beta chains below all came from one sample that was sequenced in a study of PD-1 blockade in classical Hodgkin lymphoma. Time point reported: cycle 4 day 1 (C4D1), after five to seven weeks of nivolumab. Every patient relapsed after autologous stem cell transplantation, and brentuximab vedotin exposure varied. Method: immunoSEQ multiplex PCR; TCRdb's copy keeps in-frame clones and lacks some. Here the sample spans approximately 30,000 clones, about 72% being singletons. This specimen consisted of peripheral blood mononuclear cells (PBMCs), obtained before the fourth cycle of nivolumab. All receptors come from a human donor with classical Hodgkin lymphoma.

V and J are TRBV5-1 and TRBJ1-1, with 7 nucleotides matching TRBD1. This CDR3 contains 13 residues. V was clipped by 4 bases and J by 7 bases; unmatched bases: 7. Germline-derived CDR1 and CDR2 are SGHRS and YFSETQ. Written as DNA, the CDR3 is TGCGCCAGCAGCGCGGGACAGCCGATTGAAGCTTTCTTT. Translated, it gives CASSAGQPIEAFF.

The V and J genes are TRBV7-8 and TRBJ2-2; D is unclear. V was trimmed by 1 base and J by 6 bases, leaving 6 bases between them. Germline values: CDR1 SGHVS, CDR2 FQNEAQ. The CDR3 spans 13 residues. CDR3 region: CASSLVSSGELFF. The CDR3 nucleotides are TGTGCCAGCAGCTTAGTCTCTTCCGGGGAGCTGTTTTTT.

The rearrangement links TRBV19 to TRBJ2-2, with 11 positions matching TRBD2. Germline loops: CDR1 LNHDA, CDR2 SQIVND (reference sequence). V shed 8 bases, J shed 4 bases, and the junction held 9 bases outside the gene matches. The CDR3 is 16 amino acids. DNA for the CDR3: TGTGCCAGTGGCTACACTAGCGGGGGTTTCACCGGGGAGCTGTTTTTT. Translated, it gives CASGYTSGGFTGELFF.

CDR3 nucleotides: TGTGCCCGAACTAGCGGGAGGACAGATACGCAGTATTTT. Translated: CARTSGRTDTQYF. The chain uses TRBV30 and TRBJ2-3; 12 nucleotides line up with TRBD2. The CDR3 is made up of 13 amino acids. The junction had 3 bases not matched to a gene; V was cut back by 8 bases and J by 3 bases. CDR1 and CDR2 (germline): GTSNPN, SVGIG (reference sequence).

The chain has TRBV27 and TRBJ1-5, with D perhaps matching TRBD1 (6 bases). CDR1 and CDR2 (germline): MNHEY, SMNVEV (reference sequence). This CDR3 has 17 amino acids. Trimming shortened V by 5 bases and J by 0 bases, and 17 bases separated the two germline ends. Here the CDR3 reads CASSPKGVTLSNQPQHF. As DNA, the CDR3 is TGTGCCAGCAGTCCTAAGGGGGTAACGCTTAGCAATCAGCCCCAGCATTTT.

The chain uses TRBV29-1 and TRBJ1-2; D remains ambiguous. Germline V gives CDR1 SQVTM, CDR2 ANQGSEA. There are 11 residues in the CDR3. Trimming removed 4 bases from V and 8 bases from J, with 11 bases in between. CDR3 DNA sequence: TGCAGCGTTGGAGATGTGGGGGGCTACACCTTC. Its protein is CSVGDVGGYTF.

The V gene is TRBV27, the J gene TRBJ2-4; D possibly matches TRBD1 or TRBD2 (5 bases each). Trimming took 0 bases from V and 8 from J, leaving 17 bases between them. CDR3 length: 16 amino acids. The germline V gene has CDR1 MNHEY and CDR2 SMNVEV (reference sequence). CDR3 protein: CASSLSRGGPSDIQYF. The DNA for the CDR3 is TGTGCCAGCAGTTTATCGAGGGGCGGGCCTTCAGACATTCAGTACTTC.

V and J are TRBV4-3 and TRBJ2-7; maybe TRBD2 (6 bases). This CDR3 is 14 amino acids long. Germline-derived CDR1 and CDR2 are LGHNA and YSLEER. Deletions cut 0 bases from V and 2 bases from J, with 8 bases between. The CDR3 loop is CASSQEGGTYEQYF. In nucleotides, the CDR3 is TGCGCCAGCAGCCAAGAGGGCGGGACCTACGAGCAGTACTTC.

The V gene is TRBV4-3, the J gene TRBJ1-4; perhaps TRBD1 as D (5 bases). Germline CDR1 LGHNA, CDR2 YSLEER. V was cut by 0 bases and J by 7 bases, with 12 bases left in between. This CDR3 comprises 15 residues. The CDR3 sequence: CASSQDLGGSEKLFF. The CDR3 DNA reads TGCGCCAGCAGCCAAGATTTGGGGGGGAGTGAAAAACTGTTTTTT.

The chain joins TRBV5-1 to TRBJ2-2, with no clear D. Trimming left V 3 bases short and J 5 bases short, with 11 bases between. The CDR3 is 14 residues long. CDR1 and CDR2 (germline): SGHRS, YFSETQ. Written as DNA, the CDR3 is TGCGCCAGCAGCTGGGTCCCAGAGACCGGGGAGCTGTTTTTT. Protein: CASSWVPETGELFF.

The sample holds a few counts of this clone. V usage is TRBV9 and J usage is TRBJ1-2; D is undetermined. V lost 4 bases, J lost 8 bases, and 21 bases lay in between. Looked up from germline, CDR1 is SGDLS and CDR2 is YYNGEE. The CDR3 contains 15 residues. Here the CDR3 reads CASSPWGGGPSGYTF. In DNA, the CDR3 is TGTGCCAGCAGCCCCTGGGGTGGCGGGCCTTCGGGCTACACCTTC.

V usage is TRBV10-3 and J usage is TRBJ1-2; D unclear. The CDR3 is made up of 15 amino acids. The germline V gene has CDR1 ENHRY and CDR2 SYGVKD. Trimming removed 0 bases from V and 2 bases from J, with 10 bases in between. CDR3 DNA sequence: TGTGCCATCAGTGAGTCGGGCGGGGAAAACTATGGCTACACCTTC. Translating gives CAISESGGENYGYTF.

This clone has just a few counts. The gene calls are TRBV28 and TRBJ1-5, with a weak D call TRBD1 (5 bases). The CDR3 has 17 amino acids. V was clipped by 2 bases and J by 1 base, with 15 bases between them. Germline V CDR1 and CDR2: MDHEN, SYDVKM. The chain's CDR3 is CASSLSRHRISNQPQHF. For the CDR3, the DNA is TGTGCCAGCAGTTTAAGCAGGCACAGGATCAGCAATCAGCCCCAGCATTTT. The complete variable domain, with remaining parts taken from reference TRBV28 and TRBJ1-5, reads DVKVTQSSRYLVKRTGEKVFLECVQDMDHENMFWYRQDPGLGLRLIYFSYDVKMKEKGDIPEGYSVSREKKERFSLILESASTNQTSMYLCASSLSRHRISNQPQHFGDGTRLSIL.

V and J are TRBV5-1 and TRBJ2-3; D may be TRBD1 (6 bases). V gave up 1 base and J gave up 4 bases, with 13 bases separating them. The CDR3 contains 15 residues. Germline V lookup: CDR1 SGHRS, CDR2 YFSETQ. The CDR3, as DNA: TGCGCCAGCAGCTTGTCACAGGGTAACCCAGATACGCAGTATTTT. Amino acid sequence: CASSLSQGNPDTQYF.